This is a list of T cell receptor beta chains from one sample in a study of PD-1 blockade in classical Hodgkin lymphoma. Profiled with immunoSEQ multiplex PCR; TCRdb holds only in-frame clones, not every one. The sample lists more than 40,000 clones; around 76% were seen once. Source: peripheral blood mononuclear cells (PBMCs), taken before the second cycle of nivolumab. The receptors come from a human donor with classical Hodgkin lymphoma. CDR3s include the opening cysteine and the closing phenylalanine or tryptophan. D genes are given only for firm matches. Expanded clones get a size class; other rows say once, few or many, or leave the size out.

TRBJ2-5 . TRBD2 TRBV4-2 14 TGTGCCAGCAGCCAAACTAGCGGGGTTGAGACCCAGTACTTC CASSQTSGVETQYF
TRBJ1-2 few . TRBV14 14 TGTGCCAGCAGCCTTCCCGGGACTTACTATGGCTACACCTTC CASSLPGTYYGYTF
TRBJ1-2 . . TRBV4-2 16 TGTGCCAGCAGCCAGGAGGGGAGTACCCTTCGCCATGGCTACACCTTC CASSQEGSTLRHGYTF
TRBJ1-4 . TRBD1 TRBV5-6 17 TGTGCCAGCAGCTCAATAATGGATCGGGACAGGGACGAAAAACTGTTTTTT CASSSIMDRDRDEKLFF
TRBJ2-3 . . TRBV7-2 11 TGTGCCAGCAGCTTTTCAGATACGCAGTATTTT CASSFSDTQYF
TRBJ1-2 . TRBD1 TRBV6-6 14 TGTGCCAGCAGTTACGGTGTTGCAGGGGGGGGCTACACCTTC CASSYGVAGGGYTF
TRBJ2-7 once . TRBV25-1 15 TGTGCCAGCTCGAATCGACAGGCTTTGACCTACGAGCAGTACTTC CASSNRQALTYEQYF
TRBJ2-3 . . TRBV4-1 13 TGCGCCAGCAGCCTCGTGTTTGCAGATACGCAGTATTTT CASSLVFADTQYF
TRBJ2-7 few TRBD2 TRBV30 13 TGTGCCTCGTGGACTAGCGGGAGCTACGAGCAGTACTTC CASWTSGSYEQYF
TRBJ2-7 . TRBD2 TRBV5-1 14 TGCGCCAGCAGCTTAAGGACGGGGGGGTACGAGCAGTACTTC CASSLRTGGYEQYF
TRBJ2-2 . . TRBV11-3 14 TGTGCCAGCAGGCCCTACTCGGACACCGGGGAGCTGTTTTTT CASRPYSDTGELFF
TRBJ2-7 . TRBD2 TRBV18 22 TGTGCCAGCTCACAAACTTTTTCCCAAACTAGCGGGGGCCTCACTCTATGGGACGAGCAGTACTTC CASSQTFSQTSGGLTLWDEQYF
TRBJ1-3 . . TRBV5-1 16 TGCGCCAGCAGCTTAACCCTCAGTAGCTCTGGAAACACCATATATTTT CASSLTLSSSGNTIYF